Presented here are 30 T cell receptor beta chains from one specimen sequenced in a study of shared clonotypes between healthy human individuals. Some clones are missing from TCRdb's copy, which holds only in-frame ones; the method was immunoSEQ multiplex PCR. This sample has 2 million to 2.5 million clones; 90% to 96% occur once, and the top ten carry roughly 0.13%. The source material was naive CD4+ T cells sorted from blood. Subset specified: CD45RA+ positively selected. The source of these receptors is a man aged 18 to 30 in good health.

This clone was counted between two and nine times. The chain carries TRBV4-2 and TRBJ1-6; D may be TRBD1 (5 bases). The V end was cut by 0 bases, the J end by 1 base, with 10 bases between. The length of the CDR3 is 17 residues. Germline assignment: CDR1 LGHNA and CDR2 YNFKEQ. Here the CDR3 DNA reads TGTGCCAGCAGCCAAGATAGGGGTTCATCCTATAATTCACCCCTCCACTTT. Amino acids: CASSQDRGSSYNSPLHF.

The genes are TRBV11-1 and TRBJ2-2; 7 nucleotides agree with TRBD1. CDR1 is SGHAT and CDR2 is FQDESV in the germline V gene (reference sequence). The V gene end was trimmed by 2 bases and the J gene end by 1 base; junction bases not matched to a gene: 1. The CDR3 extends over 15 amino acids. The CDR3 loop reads CASSLQGENTGELFF. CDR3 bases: TGTGCCAGCAGCTTACAGGGGGAGAACACCGGGGAGCTGTTTTTT. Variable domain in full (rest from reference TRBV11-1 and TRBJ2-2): EAEVAQSPRYKITEKSQAVAFWCDPISGHATLYWYRQILGQGPELLVQFQDESVVDDSQLPKDRFSAERLKGVDSTLKIQPAELGDSAMYLCASSLQGENTGELFFGEGSRLTVL.

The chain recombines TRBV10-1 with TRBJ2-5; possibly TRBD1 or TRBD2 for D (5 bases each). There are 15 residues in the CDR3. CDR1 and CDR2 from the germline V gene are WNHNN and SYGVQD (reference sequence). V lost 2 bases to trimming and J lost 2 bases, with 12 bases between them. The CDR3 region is CASSEGDGRQETQYF. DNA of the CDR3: TGCGCCAGCAGTGAGGGGGACGGGCGACAAGAGACCCAGTACTTC.

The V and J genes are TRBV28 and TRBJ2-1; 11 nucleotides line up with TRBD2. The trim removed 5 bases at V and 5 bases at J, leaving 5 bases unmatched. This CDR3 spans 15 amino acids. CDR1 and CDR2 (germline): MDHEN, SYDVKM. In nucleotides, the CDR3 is TGTGCCAGCAGTAAGGGACTAGCGGCTAACAATGAGCAGTTCTTC. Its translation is CASSKGLAANNEQFF.

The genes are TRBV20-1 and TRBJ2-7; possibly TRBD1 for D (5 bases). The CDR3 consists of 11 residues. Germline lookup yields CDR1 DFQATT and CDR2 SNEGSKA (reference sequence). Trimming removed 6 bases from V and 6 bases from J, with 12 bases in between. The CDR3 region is CSAGREIEQYF. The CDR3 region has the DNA TGCAGTGCGGGCAGGGAAATCGAGCAGTACTTC.

CDR3 sequence: CASTPRAGTAVSGYTF. CDR3 nucleotides: TGTGCCAGCACCCCCCGCGCCGGGACAGCAGTATCTGGCTACACCTTC. The chain links TRBV7-9 to TRBJ1-2; 7 bases line up with TRBD1. The germline V gene has CDR1 SEHNR and CDR2 FQNEAQ (reference sequence). The CDR3 has 16 amino acids. V lost 7 bases and J lost 7; bases outside the gene matches: 18.

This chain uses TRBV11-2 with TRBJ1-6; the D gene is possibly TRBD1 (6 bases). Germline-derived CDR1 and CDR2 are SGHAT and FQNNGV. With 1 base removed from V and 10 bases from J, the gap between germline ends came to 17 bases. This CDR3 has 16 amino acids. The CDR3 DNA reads TGTGCCAGCAGCTTAGTGGCAGGGGTTATAGGGTCACCCCTCCACTTT. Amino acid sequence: CASSLVAGVIGSPLHF.

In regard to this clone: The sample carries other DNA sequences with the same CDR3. The DNA for the CDR3 is TGTGCCAGCAGCTTAGCGTTAGAGACCCAGTACTTC. Translation: CASSLALETQYF. The chain joins TRBV7-2 to TRBJ2-5; D is undetermined. CDR3 length equals 12 residues. Trimming took off 0 bases at V and 4 bases at J, with 3 bases between the two ends. Germline V gene data show CDR1 as SGHTA and CDR2 as FQGNSA.

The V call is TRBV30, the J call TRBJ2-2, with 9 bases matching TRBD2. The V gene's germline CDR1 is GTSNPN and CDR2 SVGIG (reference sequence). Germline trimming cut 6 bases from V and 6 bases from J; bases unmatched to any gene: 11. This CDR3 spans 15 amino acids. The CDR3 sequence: CACRSGGGASGELFF. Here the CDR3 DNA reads TGTGCCTGCCGGTCTGGCGGGGGGGCCTCCGGGGAGCTGTTTTTT.

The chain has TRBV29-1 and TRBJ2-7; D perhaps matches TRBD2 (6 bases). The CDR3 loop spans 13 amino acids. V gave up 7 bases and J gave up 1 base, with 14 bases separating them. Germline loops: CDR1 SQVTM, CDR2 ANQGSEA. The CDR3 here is CSAGGRKSYEQYF. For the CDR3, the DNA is TGCAGCGCCGGGGGACGGAAATCCTACGAGCAGTACTTC.

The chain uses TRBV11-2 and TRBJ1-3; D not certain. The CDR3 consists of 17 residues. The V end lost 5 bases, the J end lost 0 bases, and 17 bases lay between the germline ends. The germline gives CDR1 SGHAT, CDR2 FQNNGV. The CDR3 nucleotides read TGTGCCAGCAGCCCCCGAGGGATCCCGAGCTCTGGAAACACCATATATTTT. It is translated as CASSPRGIPSSGNTIYF.

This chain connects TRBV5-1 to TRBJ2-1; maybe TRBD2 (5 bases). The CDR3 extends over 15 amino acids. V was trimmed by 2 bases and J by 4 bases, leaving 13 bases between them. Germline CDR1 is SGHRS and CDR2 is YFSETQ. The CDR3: CASSFVGERYNEQFF. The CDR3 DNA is TGCGCCAGCAGCTTCGTCGGGGAAAGGTACAATGAGCAGTTCTTC.

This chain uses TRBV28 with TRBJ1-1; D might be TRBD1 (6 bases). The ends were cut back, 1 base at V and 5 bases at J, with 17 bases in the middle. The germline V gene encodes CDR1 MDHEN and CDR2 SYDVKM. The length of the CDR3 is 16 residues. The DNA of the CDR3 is TGTGCCAGCAGTTTATCCATTATACAGGGCACAACTGAAGCTTTCTTT. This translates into CASSLSIIQGTTEAFF.

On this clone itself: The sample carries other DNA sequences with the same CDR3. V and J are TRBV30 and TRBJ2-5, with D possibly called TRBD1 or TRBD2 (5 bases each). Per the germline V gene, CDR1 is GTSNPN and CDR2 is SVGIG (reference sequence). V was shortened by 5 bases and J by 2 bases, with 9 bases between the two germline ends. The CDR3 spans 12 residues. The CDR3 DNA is TGTGCCTGGGGGGACGGACAAGAGACCCAGTACTTC. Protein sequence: CAWGDGQETQYF.

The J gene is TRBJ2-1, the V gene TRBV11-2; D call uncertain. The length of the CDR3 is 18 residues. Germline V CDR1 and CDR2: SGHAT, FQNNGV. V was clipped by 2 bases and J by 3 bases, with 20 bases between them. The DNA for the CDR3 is TGTGCCAGCAGCTTATTCGCGCTGGGCCAGCCACGCTACAATGAGCAGTTCTTC. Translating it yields CASSLFALGQPRYNEQFF. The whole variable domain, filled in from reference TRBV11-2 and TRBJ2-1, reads EAGVAQSPRYKIIEKRQSVAFWCNPISGHATLYWYQQILGQGPKLLIQFQNNGVVDDSQLPKDRFSAERLKGVDSTLKIQPAKLEDSAVYLCASSLFALGQPRYNEQFFGPGTRLTVL.

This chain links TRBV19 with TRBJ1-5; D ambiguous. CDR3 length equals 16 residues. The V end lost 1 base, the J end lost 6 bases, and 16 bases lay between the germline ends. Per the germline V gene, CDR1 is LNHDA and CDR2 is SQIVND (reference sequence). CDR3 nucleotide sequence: TGTGCCAGTAGTATAGGCTTCCGGGCCGCTGCTCAGCCCCAGCATTTT. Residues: CASSIGFRAAAQPQHF.

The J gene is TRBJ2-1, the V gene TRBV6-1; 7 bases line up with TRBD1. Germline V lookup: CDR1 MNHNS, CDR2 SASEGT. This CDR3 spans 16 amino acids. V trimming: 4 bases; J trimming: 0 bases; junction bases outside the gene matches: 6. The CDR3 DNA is TGTGCCAGCAGTGGGGGACAGATGAGCTCCTACAATGAGCAGTTCTTC. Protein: CASSGGQMSSYNEQFF.

The CDR3 nucleotides are TGTGCCAGCAGGCAGACCCAGGGGGCGCAGTATTTT. Protein: CASRQTQGAQYF. The gene calls are TRBV2 and TRBJ2-3; 7 bases match TRBD1. CDR1 is SNHLY, CDR2 FYNNEI, per germline. This CDR3 is built from 12 residues. Trimming cost V 6 bases and J 10 bases; bases outside gene matches: 7.

The CDR3 loop reads CASSPDPAASYEQYF. CDR3 sequence (DNA): TGTGCCAGCAGCCCAGACCCCGCGGCCTCCTACGAGCAGTACTTC. V usage is TRBV7-2 and J usage is TRBJ2-7; D is unresolved. The CDR3 is made up of 15 amino acids. Trimming shortened V by 5 bases and J by 0 bases, and 14 bases separated the two germline ends. Germline assignment: CDR1 SGHTA and CDR2 FQGNSA.

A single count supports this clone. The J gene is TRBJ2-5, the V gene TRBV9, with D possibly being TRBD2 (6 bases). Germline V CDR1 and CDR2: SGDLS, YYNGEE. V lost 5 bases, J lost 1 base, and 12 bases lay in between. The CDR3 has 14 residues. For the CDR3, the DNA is TGTGCCAGCAGTAGTAGCGGACTCCAAGAGACCCAGTACTTC. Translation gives CASSSSGLQETQYF.

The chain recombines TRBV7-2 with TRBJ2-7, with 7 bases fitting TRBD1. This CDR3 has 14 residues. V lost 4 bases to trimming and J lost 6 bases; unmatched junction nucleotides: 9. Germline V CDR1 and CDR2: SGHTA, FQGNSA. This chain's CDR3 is CASSYDRDQVEQYF. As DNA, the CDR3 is TGTGCCAGCAGCTATGACAGGGACCAGGTCGAGCAGTACTTC. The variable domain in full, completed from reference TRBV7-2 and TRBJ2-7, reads GAGVSQSPSNKVTEKGKDVELRCDPISGHTALYWYRQSLGQGLEFLIYFQGNSAPDKSGLPSDRFSAERTGGSVSTLTIQRTQQEDSAVYLCASSYDRDQVEQYFGPGTRLTVT.

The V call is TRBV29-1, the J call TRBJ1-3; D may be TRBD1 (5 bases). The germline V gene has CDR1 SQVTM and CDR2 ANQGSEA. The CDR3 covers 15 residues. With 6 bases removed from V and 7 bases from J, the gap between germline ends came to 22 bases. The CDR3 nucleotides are TGCAGCGTGACTTACCCGGGGCACCCGACCAACACCATATATTTT. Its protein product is CSVTYPGHPTNTIYF.

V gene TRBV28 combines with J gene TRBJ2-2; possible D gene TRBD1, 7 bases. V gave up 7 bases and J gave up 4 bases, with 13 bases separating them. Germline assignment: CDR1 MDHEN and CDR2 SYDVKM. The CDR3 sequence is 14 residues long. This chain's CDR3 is CASTQGGGTGELFF. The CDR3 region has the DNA TGTGCCAGCACCCAGGGGGGTGGCACCGGGGAGCTGTTTTTT.

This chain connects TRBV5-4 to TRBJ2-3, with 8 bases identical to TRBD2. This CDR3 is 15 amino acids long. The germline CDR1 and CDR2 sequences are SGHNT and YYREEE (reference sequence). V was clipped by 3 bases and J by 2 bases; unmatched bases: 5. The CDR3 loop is CASSSGGTHTDTQYF. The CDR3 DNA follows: TGTGCCAGCAGCTCGGGGGGGACTCACACAGATACGCAGTATTTT.

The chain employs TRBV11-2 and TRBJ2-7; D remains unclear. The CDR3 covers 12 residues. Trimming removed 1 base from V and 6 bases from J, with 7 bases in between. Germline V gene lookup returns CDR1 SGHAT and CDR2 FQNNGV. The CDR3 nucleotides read TGTGCCAGCAGCTTAGCGGGCTTCGAGCAGTACTTC. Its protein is CASSLAGFEQYF. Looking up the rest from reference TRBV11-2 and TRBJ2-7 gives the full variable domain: EAGVAQSPRYKIIEKRQSVAFWCNPISGHATLYWYQQILGQGPKLLIQFQNNGVVDDSQLPKDRFSAERLKGVDSTLKIQPAKLEDSAVYLCASSLAGFEQYFGPGTRLTVT.

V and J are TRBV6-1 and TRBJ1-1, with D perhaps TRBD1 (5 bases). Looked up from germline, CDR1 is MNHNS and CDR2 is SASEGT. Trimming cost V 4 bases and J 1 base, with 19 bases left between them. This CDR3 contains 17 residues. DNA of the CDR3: TGTGCCAGCAGTGTCAATTCAATGGGGGGAAGGAACACTGAAGCTTTCTTT. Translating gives CASSVNSMGGRNTEAFF.

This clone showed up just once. CDR3 loop: CASSPRRQGTYEQYF. The DNA for the CDR3 is TGCGCCAGCAGCCCACGGCGACAGGGGACCTACGAGCAGTACTTC. The chain joins TRBV4-1 to TRBJ2-7, with 8 bases that match TRBD1. Germline assignment: CDR1 MGHRA and CDR2 YSYEKL. There are 15 residues in the CDR3. V trimming: 4 bases; J trimming: 2 bases; junction bases outside the gene matches: 7.

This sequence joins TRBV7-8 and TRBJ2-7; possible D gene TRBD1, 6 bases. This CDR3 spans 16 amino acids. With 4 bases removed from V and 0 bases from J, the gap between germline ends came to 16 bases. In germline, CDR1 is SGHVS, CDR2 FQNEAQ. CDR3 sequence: CASSSRWGRSSYEQYF. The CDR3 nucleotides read TGTGCCAGCAGCTCCCGCTGGGGGCGAAGCTCCTACGAGCAGTACTTC.

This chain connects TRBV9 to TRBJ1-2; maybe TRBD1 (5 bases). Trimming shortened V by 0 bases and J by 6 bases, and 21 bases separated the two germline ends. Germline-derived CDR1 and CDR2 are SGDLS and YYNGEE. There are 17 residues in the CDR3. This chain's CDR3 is CASSVGGGEGKSDGYTF. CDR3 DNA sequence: TGTGCCAGCAGCGTAGGAGGCGGGGAGGGGAAGAGCGATGGCTACACCTTC. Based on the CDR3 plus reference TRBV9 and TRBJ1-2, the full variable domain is DSGVTQTPKHLITATGQRVTLRCSPRSGDLSVYWYQQSLDQGLQFLIQYYNGEERAKGNILERFSAQQFPDLHSELNLSSLELGDSALYFCASSVGGGEGKSDGYTFGSGTRLTVV.

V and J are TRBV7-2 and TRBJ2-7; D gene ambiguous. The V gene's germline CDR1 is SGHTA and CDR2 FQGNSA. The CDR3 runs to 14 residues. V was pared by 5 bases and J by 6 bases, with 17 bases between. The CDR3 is CASSRSLGLTEQYF. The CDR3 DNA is TGTGCCAGCAGCCGGTCGCTCGGTCTCACCGAGCAGTACTTC.